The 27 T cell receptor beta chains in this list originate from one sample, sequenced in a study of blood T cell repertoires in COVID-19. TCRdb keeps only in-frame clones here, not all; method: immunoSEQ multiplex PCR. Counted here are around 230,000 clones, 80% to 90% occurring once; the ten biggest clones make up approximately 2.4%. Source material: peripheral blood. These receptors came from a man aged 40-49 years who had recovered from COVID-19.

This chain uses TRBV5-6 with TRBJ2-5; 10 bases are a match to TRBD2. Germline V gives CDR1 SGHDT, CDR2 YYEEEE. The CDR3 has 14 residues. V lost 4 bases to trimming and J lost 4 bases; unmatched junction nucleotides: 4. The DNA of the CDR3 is TGTGCCAGCAGCGCGGGACTAGCGAGAGAGACCCAGTACTTC. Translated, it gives CASSAGLARETQYF.

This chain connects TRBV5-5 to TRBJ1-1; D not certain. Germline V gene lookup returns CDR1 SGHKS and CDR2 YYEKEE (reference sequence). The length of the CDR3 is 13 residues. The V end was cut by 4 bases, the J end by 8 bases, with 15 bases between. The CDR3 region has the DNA TGTGCCAGCAGCCATTTAAATCCTACCGAAGCTTTCTTT. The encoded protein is CASSHLNPTEAFF. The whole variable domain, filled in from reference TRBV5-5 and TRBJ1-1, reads DAGVTQSPTHLIKTRGQQVTLRCSPISGHKSVSWYQQVLGQGPQFIFQYYEKEERGRGNFPDRFSARQFPNYSSELNVNALLLGDSALYLCASSHLNPTEAFFGQGTRLTVV.

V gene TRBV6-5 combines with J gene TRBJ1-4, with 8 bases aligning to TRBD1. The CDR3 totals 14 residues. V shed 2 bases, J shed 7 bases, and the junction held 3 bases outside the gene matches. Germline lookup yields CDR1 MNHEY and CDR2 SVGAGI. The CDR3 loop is CASSYGQGAEKLFF. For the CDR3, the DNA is TGTGCCAGCAGTTACGGACAGGGCGCTGAAAAACTGTTTTTT.

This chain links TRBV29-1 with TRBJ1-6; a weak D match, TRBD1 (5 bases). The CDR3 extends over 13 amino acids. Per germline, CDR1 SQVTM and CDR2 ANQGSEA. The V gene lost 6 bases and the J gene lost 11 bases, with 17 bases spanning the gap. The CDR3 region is CSVQRGEGTPLHF. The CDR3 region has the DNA TGCAGCGTCCAACGGGGGGAGGGGACACCCCTCCACTTT.

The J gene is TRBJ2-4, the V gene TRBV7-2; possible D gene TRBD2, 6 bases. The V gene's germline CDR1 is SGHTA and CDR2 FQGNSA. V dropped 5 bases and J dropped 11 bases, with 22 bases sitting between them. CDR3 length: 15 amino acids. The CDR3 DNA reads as TGTGCCAGCAGCCCCCTTAATGGAGGGATGGGGGTTCAGTACTTC. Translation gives CASSPLNGGMGVQYF.

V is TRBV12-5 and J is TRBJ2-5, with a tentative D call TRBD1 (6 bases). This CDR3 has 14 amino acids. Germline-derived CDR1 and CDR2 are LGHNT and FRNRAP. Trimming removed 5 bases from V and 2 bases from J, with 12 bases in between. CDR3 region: CASGLGQKQETQYF. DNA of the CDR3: TGTGCTAGTGGTCTCGGACAGAAACAAGAGACCCAGTACTTC.

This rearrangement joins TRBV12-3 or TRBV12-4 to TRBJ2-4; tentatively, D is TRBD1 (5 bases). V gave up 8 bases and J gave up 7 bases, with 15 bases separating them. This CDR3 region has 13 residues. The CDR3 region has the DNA TGTGCCAGCGGTAGGGGCAAGGGGAACATTCAGTACTTC. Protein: CASGRGKGNIQYF.

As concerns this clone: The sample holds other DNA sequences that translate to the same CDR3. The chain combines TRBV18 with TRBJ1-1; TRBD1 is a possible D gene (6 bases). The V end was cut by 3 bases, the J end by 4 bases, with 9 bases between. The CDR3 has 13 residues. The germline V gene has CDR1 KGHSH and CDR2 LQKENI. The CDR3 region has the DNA TGTGCCAGCTCACCCAGGGGCGGCACTGAAGCTTTCTTT. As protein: CASSPRGGTEAFF.

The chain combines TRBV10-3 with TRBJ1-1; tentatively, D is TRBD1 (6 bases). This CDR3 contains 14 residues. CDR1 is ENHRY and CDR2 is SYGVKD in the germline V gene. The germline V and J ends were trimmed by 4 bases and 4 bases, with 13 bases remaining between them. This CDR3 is CAISVDRYLTEAFF. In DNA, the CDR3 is TGTGCCATCAGTGTGGACAGATACCTCACTGAAGCTTTCTTT.

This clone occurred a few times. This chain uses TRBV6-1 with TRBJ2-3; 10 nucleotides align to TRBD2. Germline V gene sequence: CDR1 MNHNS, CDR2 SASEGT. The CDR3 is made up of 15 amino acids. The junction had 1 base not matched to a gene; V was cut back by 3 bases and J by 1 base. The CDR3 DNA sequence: TGTGCCAGCAGTGATCTAGCGGGGGGCACAGATACGCAGTATTTT. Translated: CASSDLAGGTDTQYF.

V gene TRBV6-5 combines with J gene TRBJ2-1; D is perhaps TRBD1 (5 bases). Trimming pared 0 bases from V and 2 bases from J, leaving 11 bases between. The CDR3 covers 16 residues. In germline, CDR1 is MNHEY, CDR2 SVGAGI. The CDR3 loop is CASSYSKGLAYNEQFF. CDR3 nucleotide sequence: TGTGCCAGCAGTTACTCGAAGGGGCTGGCCTACAATGAGCAGTTCTTC.

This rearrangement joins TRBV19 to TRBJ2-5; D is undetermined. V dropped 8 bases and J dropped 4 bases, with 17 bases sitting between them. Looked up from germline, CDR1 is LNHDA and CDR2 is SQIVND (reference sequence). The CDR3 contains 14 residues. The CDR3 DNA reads TGTGCCAGTCACCCCACCCTATTTCCAGAGACCCAGTACTTC. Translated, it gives CASHPTLFPETQYF.

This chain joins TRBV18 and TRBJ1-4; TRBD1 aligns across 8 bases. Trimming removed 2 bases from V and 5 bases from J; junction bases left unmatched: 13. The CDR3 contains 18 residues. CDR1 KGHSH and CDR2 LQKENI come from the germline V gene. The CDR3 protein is CASSPTPGRGRKNEKLFF. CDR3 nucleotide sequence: TGTGCCAGCTCACCAACGCCTGGCAGGGGGCGAAAAAATGAAAAACTGTTTTTT.

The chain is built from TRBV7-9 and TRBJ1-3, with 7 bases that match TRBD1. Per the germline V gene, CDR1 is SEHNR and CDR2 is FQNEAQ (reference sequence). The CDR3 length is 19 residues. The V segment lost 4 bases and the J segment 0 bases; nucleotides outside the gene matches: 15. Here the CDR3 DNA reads TGTGCCAGCAGCTCGTCCAGGGGGTTCCCTCCTAGCTCTGGAAACACCATATATTTT. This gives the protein CASSSSRGFPPSSGNTIYF.

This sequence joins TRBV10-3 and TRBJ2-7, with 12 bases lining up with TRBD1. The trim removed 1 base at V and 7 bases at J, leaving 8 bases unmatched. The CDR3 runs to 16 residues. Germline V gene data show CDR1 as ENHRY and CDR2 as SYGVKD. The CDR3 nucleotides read TGTGCCATCAGTGAGTATGTGGGACAGGGGGCGAGGGAGCAGTACTTC. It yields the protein CAISEYVGQGAREQYF.

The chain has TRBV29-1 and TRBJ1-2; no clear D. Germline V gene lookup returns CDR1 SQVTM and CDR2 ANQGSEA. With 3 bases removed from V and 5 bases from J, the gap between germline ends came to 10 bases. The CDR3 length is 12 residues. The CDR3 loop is CSVDGRDYGYTF. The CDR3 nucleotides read TGCAGCGTTGACGGGAGGGATTATGGCTACACCTTC.

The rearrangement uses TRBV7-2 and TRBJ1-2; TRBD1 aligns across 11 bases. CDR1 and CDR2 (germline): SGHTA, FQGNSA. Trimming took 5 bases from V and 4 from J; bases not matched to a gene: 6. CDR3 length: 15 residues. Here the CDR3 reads CASSLGQGAFYGYTF. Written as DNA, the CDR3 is TGTGCCAGCAGCCTTGGACAGGGGGCTTTCTATGGCTACACCTTC.

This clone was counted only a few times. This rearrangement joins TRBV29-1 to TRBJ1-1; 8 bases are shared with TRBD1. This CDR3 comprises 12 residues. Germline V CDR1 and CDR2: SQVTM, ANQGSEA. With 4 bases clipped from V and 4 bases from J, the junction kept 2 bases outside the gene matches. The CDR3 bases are TGCAGCGTTGGGCAGGGGGCCACTGAAGCTTTCTTT. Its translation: CSVGQGATEAFF.

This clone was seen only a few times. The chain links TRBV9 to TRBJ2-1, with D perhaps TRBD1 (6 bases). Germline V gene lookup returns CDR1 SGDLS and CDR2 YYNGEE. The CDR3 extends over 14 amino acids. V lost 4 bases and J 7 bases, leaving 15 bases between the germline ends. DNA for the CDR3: TGTGCCAGCAGCAAAGGGCAGGGGTTAAATGAGCAGTTCTTC. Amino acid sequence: CASSKGQGLNEQFF. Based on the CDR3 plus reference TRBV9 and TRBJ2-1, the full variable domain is DSGVTQTPKHLITATGQRVTLRCSPRSGDLSVYWYQQSLDQGLQFLIQYYNGEERAKGNILERFSAQQFPDLHSELNLSSLELGDSALYFCASSKGQGLNEQFFGPGTRLTVL.

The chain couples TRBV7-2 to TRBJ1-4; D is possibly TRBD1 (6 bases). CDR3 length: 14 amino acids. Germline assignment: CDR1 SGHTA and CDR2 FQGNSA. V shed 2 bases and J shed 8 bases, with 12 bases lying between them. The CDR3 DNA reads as TGTGCCAGCAGCTTACAGGGGACGGGCGAAAAACTGTTTTTT. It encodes CASSLQGTGEKLFF. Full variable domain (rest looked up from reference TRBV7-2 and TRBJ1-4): GAGVSQSPSNKVTEKGKDVELRCDPISGHTALYWYRQSLGQGLEFLIYFQGNSAPDKSGLPSDRFSAERTGGSVSTLTIQRTQQEDSAVYLCASSLQGTGEKLFFGSGTQLSVL.

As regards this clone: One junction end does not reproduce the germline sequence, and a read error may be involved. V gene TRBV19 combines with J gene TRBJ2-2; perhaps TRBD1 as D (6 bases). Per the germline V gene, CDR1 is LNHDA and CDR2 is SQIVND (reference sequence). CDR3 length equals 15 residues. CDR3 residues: CASSLDRKNTGELFF. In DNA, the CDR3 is TGTGCCAGTAGTTTAGACAGGAAGAACACCGGGGAGCTGTTTTTT.

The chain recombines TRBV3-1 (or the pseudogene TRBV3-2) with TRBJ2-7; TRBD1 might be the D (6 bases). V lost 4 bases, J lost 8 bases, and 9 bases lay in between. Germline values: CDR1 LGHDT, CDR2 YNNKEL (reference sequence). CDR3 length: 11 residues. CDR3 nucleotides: TGTGCCAGCAGCCGGTGGGGGCAGCAGTACTTC. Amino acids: CASSRWGQQYF.

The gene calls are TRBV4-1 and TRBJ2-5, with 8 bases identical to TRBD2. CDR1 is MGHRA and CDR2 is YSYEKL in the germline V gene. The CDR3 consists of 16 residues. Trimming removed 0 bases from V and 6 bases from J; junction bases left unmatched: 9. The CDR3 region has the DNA TGCGCCAGCAGCCAAGATTCGCGGGGGGATACGCAGACCCAGTACTTC. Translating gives CASSQDSRGDTQTQYF.

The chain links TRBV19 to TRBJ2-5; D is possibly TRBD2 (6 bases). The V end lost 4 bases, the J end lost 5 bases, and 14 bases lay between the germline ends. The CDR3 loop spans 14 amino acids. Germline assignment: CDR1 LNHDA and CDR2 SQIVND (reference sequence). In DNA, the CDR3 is TGTGCCAGTAGTAAACCCGGGGGTTGGGAGACCCAGTACTTC. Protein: CASSKPGGWETQYF.

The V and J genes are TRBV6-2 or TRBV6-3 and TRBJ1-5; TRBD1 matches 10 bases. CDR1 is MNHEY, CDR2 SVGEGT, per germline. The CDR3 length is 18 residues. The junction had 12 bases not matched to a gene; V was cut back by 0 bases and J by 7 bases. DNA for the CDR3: TGTGCCAGCAGTTACTCGACCGGGACAGGGGAAGAGGGACAGCCCCAGCATTTT. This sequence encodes CASSYSTGTGEEGQPQHF.

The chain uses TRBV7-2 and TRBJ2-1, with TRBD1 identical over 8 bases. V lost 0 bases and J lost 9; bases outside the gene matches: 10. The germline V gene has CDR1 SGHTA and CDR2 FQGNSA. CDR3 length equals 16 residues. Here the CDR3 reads CASSLAQGALSSEQFF. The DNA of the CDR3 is TGTGCCAGCAGCTTAGCGCAGGGGGCGCTGTCAAGTGAGCAGTTCTTC.

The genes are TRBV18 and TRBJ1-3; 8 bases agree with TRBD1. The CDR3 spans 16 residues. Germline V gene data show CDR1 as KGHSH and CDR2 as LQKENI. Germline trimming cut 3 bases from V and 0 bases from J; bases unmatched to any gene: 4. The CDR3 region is CASSPNRGDSGNTIYF. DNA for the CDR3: TGTGCCAGCTCACCCAACAGGGGGGACTCTGGAAACACCATATATTTT.